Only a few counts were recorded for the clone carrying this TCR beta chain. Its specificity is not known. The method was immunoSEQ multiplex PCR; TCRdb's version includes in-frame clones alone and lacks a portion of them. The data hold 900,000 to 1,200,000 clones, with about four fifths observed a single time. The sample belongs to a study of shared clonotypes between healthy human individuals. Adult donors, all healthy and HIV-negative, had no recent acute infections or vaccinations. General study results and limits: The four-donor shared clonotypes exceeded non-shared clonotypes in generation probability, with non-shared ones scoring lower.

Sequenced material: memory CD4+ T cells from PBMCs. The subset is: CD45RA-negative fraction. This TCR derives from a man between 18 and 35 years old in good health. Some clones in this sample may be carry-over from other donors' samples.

The CDR3 sequence: CASSQDTPAGEQYF. DNA for the CDR3: TGTGCCAGCAGCCAAGATACCCCAGCGGGTGAGCAGTACTTC. This sequence joins TRBV14 and TRBJ2-7, with D tentatively TRBD2 (6 bases). The ends were cut back, 0 bases at V and 7 bases at J, with 13 bases in the middle. The V gene's germline CDR1 is SGHDN and CDR2 FVKESK. The length of the CDR3 is 14 residues. Filled out from reference TRBV14 and TRBJ2-7, the complete variable domain reads EAGVTQFPSHSVIEKGQTVTLRCDPISGHDNLYWYRRVMGKEIKFLLHFVKESKQDESGMPNNRFLAERTGGTYSTLKVQPAELEDSGVYFCASSQDTPAGEQYFGPGTRLTVT.